These 8 T cell receptor beta chains share one sample of origin, sequenced in a study of blood T cell repertoires in COVID-19. The data were produced by immunoSEQ multiplex PCR, yet TCRdb's version contains in-frame clones alone and is incomplete. The profile shows approximately 67,000 clones, around 93% of them singletons. Sequencing was performed on peripheral blood. The receptor source for this set is a woman between 55 and 75 years old with active COVID-19.

The gene calls are TRBV5-1 and TRBJ2-3; maybe TRBD1 (6 bases). The CDR3 length is 14 residues. Trimming shortened V by 2 bases and J by 6 bases, and 13 bases separated the two germline ends. Germline V gives CDR1 SGHRS, CDR2 YFSETQ. The CDR3 coding sequence is TGCGCCAGCAGCTTACAGACAGGAACGGATACGCAGTATTTT. This gives the protein CASSLQTGTDTQYF.

The chain employs TRBV6-5 and TRBJ2-3, with 9 bases identical to TRBD2. Germline CDR1 MNHEY, CDR2 SVGAGI. V lost 6 bases and J lost 0; bases outside the gene matches: 4. CDR3 size: 15 residues. The CDR3 region is CASRGLAASTDTQYF. CDR3 DNA: TGTGCCAGCAGGGGACTAGCTGCTAGCACAGATACGCAGTATTTT.

The chain has TRBV6-1 and TRBJ2-7; D is undetermined. The CDR3 totals 13 residues. CDR1 and CDR2 from the germline V gene are MNHNS and SASEGT. V was clipped by 1 base and J by 3 bases, with 7 bases between them. The chain's CDR3 is CASSEGHYYEQYF. Here the CDR3 DNA reads TGTGCCAGCAGTGAAGGGCACTACTACGAGCAGTACTTC.

The chain uses TRBV27 and TRBJ2-7; possible D gene TRBD1, 6 bases. Trimming took off 8 bases at V and 3 bases at J, with 17 bases between the two ends. Per germline, CDR1 MNHEY and CDR2 SMNVEV (reference sequence). This CDR3 spans 14 amino acids. CDR3 sequence: CASGGGPSLYEQYF. CDR3 nucleotides: TGTGCCAGCGGTGGGGGCCCTTCTCTCTACGAGCAGTACTTC.

This clone was observed once. The chain couples TRBV6-6 to TRBJ2-7; perhaps TRBD1 as D (6 bases). Between the trimmed V and J ends, which lost 5 bases and 2 bases, there was a span of 10 bases. CDR3 length equals 13 residues. Looked up from germline, CDR1 is MNHNY and CDR2 is SVGAGI (reference sequence). The CDR3 here is CASSQRTAYEQYF. As DNA, the CDR3 is TGTGCCAGCAGTCAAAGGACAGCCTACGAGCAGTACTTC.

This chain connects TRBV10-3 to TRBJ2-1; 8 bases map to TRBD2. The V segment lost 7 bases and the J segment 0 bases; nucleotides outside the gene matches: 8. The CDR3 has 16 amino acids. Germline values: CDR1 ENHRY, CDR2 SYGVKD. In nucleotides, the CDR3 is TGTGCCATCAAAAGTTCGGGAGGGAGCTCCTACAATGAGCAGTTCTTC. Translating gives CAIKSSGGSSYNEQFF.

The genes are TRBV10-3 and TRBJ1-5, with a tentative D call TRBD1 (6 bases). The CDR3 spans 14 residues. The germline V and J ends were trimmed by 5 bases and 2 bases, with 10 bases remaining between them. CDR1 ENHRY and CDR2 SYGVKD come from the germline V gene. CDR3 protein: CAISHREGNQPQHF. The CDR3 bases are TGTGCCATCAGTCACAGGGAAGGCAATCAGCCCCAGCATTTT.

The chain joins TRBV5-1 to TRBJ2-5; D is perhaps TRBD2 (6 bases). The CDR3 is 14 amino acids. Trimming removed 1 base from V and 4 bases from J, with 11 bases in between. The germline V gene encodes CDR1 SGHRS and CDR2 YFSETQ. The CDR3 here is CASSLSGPPETQYF. CDR3 bases: TGCGCCAGCAGCTTGAGCGGGCCCCCAGAGACCCAGTACTTC.